Presented here are 26 T cell receptor beta chains from one specimen sequenced in a study of Ad26.COV2.S vaccination and SARS-CoV-2 variants. Here immunoSEQ multiplex PCR was the method, and the copy in TCRdb shows in-frame clones only, minus some. The table shows roughly 700,000 clones, with about 89% occurring only once. Treatment defined: roughly 20 received Ad26.COV2.S at low or high dose, single or two shots; about 5 received placebo; per-sample allocation not given. Repertoires come from day 63 after the first vaccine or placebo injection. The starting material was peripheral blood, obtained in a trial of Ad26.COV2.S vaccine versus placebo. The receptors come from a person between 18 and 65 years old who received the Ad26.COV2.S COVID-19 vaccine or a placebo.

The chain recombines TRBV30 with TRBJ1-4; D is possibly TRBD1 (5 bases). The CDR3 spans 15 residues. Germline V gene sequence: CDR1 GTSNPN, CDR2 SVGIG (reference sequence). The germline V and J ends were trimmed by 0 bases and 7 bases, with 15 bases remaining between them. The CDR3 spells CAWSVRAGNPEKLFF. CDR3 coding DNA: TGTGCCTGGAGTGTACGGGCAGGGAATCCTGAAAAACTGTTTTTT.

This sequence joins TRBV5-1 and TRBJ2-3; unclear D gene. This CDR3 region has 16 residues. Trimming removed 2 bases from V and 0 bases from J, with 13 bases in between. Germline CDR1 and CDR2: SGHRS and YFSETQ. The CDR3 sequence is CASSLEWGTSTDTQYF. The CDR3, as DNA: TGCGCCAGCAGCTTAGAATGGGGAACTAGCACAGATACGCAGTATTTT. Variable domain in full (rest from reference TRBV5-1 and TRBJ2-3): KAGVTQTPRYLIKTRGQQVTLSCSPISGHRSVSWYQQTPGQGLQFLFEYFSETQRNKGNFPGRFSGRQFSNSRSEMNVSTLELGDSALYLCASSLEWGTSTDTQYFGPGTRLTVL.

This sequence joins TRBV9 and TRBJ1-2; possibly TRBD1 for D (5 bases). V was pared by 0 bases and J by 0 bases, with 15 bases between. Germline values: CDR1 SGDLS, CDR2 YYNGEE. This CDR3 region has 17 residues. The CDR3: CASSVGVGGSPNYGYTF. The CDR3 nucleotides read TGTGCCAGCAGCGTAGGTGTTGGGGGGTCACCTAACTATGGCTACACCTTC.

The chain recombines TRBV6-1 with TRBJ2-7, with D maybe TRBD2 (5 bases). Germline CDR1 reads MNHNS; CDR2 reads SASEGT. Trimming left V 0 bases short and J 4 bases short, with 13 bases between. CDR3 length: 15 amino acids. The CDR3 loop reads CASSEAGGRDYEQYF. CDR3 nucleotide sequence: TGTGCCAGCAGTGAAGCAGGAGGTAGAGATTACGAGCAGTACTTC.

The J gene is TRBJ1-5, the V gene TRBV6-8, with D perhaps TRBD1 (5 bases). Germline V gives CDR1 MNHGY, CDR2 SAAAGT. V gave up 6 bases and J gave up 2 bases, with 14 bases separating them. The CDR3 consists of 15 residues. The CDR3 loop reads CASRTPGIGNQPQHF. The CDR3 DNA follows: TGTGCCAGCAGGACGCCAGGGATCGGCAATCAGCCCCAGCATTTT.

This clone was detected once. This chain uses TRBV5-4 with TRBJ2-1; possibly TRBD1 or TRBD2 for D (5 bases each). The CDR3 has 16 amino acids. Germline V gene sequence: CDR1 SGHNT, CDR2 YYREEE (reference sequence). Trimming removed 0 bases at V and 0 bases at J, with 10 bases between. CDR3 coding DNA: TGTGCCAGCAGCTTGGCCGGGGCTAGCTCCTACAATGAGCAGTTCTTC. Translating gives CASSLAGASSYNEQFF.

The CDR3 loop reads CASSDEGDYGYTF. The CDR3 DNA reads TGTGCCAGCAGCGACGAAGGAGACTATGGCTACACCTTC. The rearrangement joins TRBV9 to TRBJ1-2; D unresolved. Per germline, CDR1 SGDLS and CDR2 YYNGEE. The CDR3 covers 13 residues. V dropped 3 bases and J dropped 3 bases, with 9 bases sitting between them.

The J gene is TRBJ1-1, the V gene TRBV4-3, with a possible D match to TRBD1 (6 bases). The germline V and J ends were trimmed by 1 base and 3 bases, with 12 bases remaining between them. Germline lookup yields CDR1 LGHNA and CDR2 YSLEER. The CDR3 spans 15 residues. CDR3 residues: CASSQVSQGYTEAFF. The CDR3 DNA reads TGCGCCAGCAGCCAAGTTTCCCAGGGGTACACTGAAGCTTTCTTT.

The genes are TRBV5-4 and TRBJ2-7; TRBD1 aligns across 8 bases. V gave up 0 bases and J gave up 6 bases; unmatched junction bases: 8. CDR3 length: 15 amino acids. Looked up from germline, CDR1 is SGHNT and CDR2 is YYREEE (reference sequence). The CDR3 DNA reads as TGTGCCAGCAGCTTGGGGGGGACAGGAACCGTCGAGCAGTACTTC. Its protein product is CASSLGGTGTVEQYF.

The V and J genes are TRBV7-2 and TRBJ2-2, with TRBD1 matching over 9 bases. The CDR3 extends over 15 amino acids. Losses at the gene ends were 5 bases for V and 6 bases for J; bases not matched to a gene: 7. Germline values: CDR1 SGHTA, CDR2 FQGNSA. CDR3 sequence: CASSSRDRDSGELFF. In nucleotides, the CDR3 is TGTGCCAGCAGCAGCCGGGACAGGGATTCCGGGGAGCTGTTTTTT. The whole variable domain, filled in from reference TRBV7-2 and TRBJ2-2, reads GAGVSQSPSNKVTEKGKDVELRCDPISGHTALYWYRQSLGQGLEFLIYFQGNSAPDKSGLPSDRFSAERTGGSVSTLTIQRTQQEDSAVYLCASSSRDRDSGELFFGEGSRLTVL.

The chain has TRBV28 and TRBJ2-2; 8 bases are a match to TRBD1. Unmatched junction bases numbered 9, after V lost 5 bases and J lost 10 bases. This CDR3 is 14 amino acids long. Germline assignment: CDR1 MDHEN and CDR2 SYDVKM. The CDR3 protein is CASSTGQGGKELFF. The CDR3 nucleotides are TGTGCCAGCAGTACAGGACAGGGTGGTAAGGAGCTGTTTTTT.

V gene TRBV12-5 combines with J gene TRBJ2-7, with TRBD1 identical over 7 bases. This CDR3 region has 15 residues. J lost 3 bases, V lost 1 base, and 6 bases had no gene match. CDR1 LGHNT and CDR2 FRNRAP come from the germline V gene. CDR3 bases: TGTGCTAGTGGTTTGGACCTCGGGACAGTCTACGAGCAGTACTTC. This translates into CASGLDLGTVYEQYF.

The chain combines TRBV29-1 with TRBJ2-7; D perhaps matches TRBD1 (5 bases). CDR1 and CDR2 from the germline V gene are SQVTM and ANQGSEA. V gave up 8 bases and J gave up 2 bases, with 16 bases separating them. The CDR3 has 13 amino acids. The CDR3 reads CSYGEDTTYEQYF. In DNA form, the CDR3 reads TGCAGCTACGGAGAGGACACAACCTACGAGCAGTACTTC.

A remark on this clone: Other DNA sequences within the sample encode an identical CDR3. The genes are TRBV24-1 and TRBJ2-5, with 9 bases fitting TRBD1. V shed 4 bases and J 4 bases; nucleotides not matched to a gene: 6. The CDR3 loop spans 15 amino acids. Germline lookup yields CDR1 KGHDR and CDR2 SFDVKD. The DNA of the CDR3 is TGTGCCACCAGTGACCCAGGACAGGGGTCAGAGACCCAGTACTTC. Translation: CATSDPGQGSETQYF.

The J gene is TRBJ2-6, the V gene TRBV6-5; perhaps TRBD2 as D (6 bases). Germline CDR1 MNHEY, CDR2 SVGAGI. The CDR3 is 15 residues long. V dropped 5 bases and J dropped 1 base, with 9 bases sitting between them. CDR3 nucleotide sequence: TGTGCCAGCAGTCTCGGGGGTTCTGGGGCCAACGTCCTGACTTTC. Translation: CASSLGGSGANVLTF.

This sequence joins TRBV11-1 and TRBJ2-2; 8 positions agree with TRBD1. Germline trimming cut 5 bases from V and 3 bases from J; bases unmatched to any gene: 8. The CDR3 extends over 16 amino acids. CDR1 SGHAT and CDR2 FQDESV come from the germline V gene (reference sequence). The CDR3 DNA reads as TGTGCCAGCAGCCCTGGACAGGGCGGTCACACCGGGGAGCTGTTTTTT. It translates to CASSPGQGGHTGELFF.

Regarding this clone: The identical CDR3 is also encoded by other nucleotide sequences in the sample. The chain links TRBV6-5 to TRBJ1-4, with no clear D. Trimming cost V 0 bases and J 2 bases, with 7 bases left between them. This CDR3 contains 15 residues. Germline V lookup: CDR1 MNHEY, CDR2 SVGAGI. This CDR3 is CASSYSIWTNEKLFF. The CDR3 DNA is TGTGCCAGCAGTTACTCGATTTGGACTAATGAAAAACTGTTTTTT.

The chain carries TRBV5-1 and TRBJ2-6; tentative D call: TRBD1 (5 bases). The CDR3 sequence is 14 residues long. Germline V gene lookup returns CDR1 SGHRS and CDR2 YFSETQ. V lost 4 bases to trimming and J lost 1 base, with 6 bases between them. CDR3 amino acids: CASSPGSGANVLTF. In DNA form, the CDR3 reads TGCGCCAGCAGCCCAGGGTCTGGGGCCAACGTCCTGACTTTC.

Only one count was recorded for this clone. The chain has TRBV5-1 and TRBJ2-1; D is possibly TRBD2 (5 bases). Germline lookup yields CDR1 SGHRS and CDR2 YFSETQ. This CDR3 spans 15 amino acids. Trimming pared 0 bases from V and 7 bases from J, leaving 14 bases between. The CDR3 sequence is CASSLGVEVRNEQFF. Written as DNA, the CDR3 is TGCGCCAGCAGCTTGGGGGTGGAGGTCAGGAATGAGCAGTTCTTC.

V gene TRBV3-1 (or the pseudogene TRBV3-2) combines with J gene TRBJ2-1; no firm D call. The CDR3 length is 13 residues. Germline values: CDR1 LGHDT, CDR2 YNNKEL (reference sequence). V gave up 4 bases and J gave up 8 bases, with 12 bases separating them. The CDR3 sequence: CASSPSLVYEQFF. In DNA form, the CDR3 reads TGTGCCAGCAGCCCCTCCCTAGTCTATGAGCAGTTCTTC.

This chain connects TRBV29-1 to TRBJ2-3, with D perhaps matching TRBD1 or TRBD2 (5 bases each). Germline V CDR1 and CDR2: SQVTM, ANQGSEA. The ends were cut back, 8 bases at V and 2 bases at J, with 20 bases in the middle. The CDR3 is 15 amino acids. CDR3 coding DNA: TGCAGCCTTGTGAGGGGCCCCAGCGACACAGATACGCAGTATTTT. It codes for CSLVRGPSDTDTQYF.

As for this clone: The same CDR3 arises from other DNA sequences in this sample as well. The CDR3 bases are TGTGCCTGCAGACAGGGGAGCTCCTATAATTCACCCCTCCACTTT. The encoded protein is CACRQGSSYNSPLHF. The V and J genes are TRBV30 and TRBJ1-6; 8 nucleotides match TRBD1. The trim removed 6 bases at V and 0 bases at J, leaving 4 bases unmatched. This CDR3 spans 15 amino acids. Germline V gene lookup returns CDR1 GTSNPN and CDR2 SVGIG (reference sequence).

CDR3 sequence reads: CASSPGLGPQETQYF. The DNA for the CDR3 is TGTGCCAGCAGCCCCGGACTAGGGCCACAAGAGACCCAGTACTTC. The rearrangement links TRBV5-5 to TRBJ2-5, with 7 bases identical to TRBD2. The CDR3 extends over 15 amino acids. Unmatched junction bases numbered 8, after V lost 4 bases and J lost 2 bases. Germline CDR1 is SGHKS and CDR2 is YYEKEE (reference sequence).

The chain combines TRBV2 with TRBJ2-2, with a tentative D call TRBD1 (5 bases). Germline V gives CDR1 SNHLY, CDR2 FYNNEI. The length of the CDR3 is 13 residues. Trimming took off 6 bases at V and 5 bases at J, with 10 bases between the two ends. This CDR3 is CASRHDRTGELFF. In DNA, the CDR3 is TGTGCCAGCAGACACGACAGAACCGGGGAGCTGTTTTTT.

This clone was detected once. The V and J genes are TRBV18 and TRBJ2-7; D ambiguous. The CDR3 loop spans 12 amino acids. Per germline, CDR1 KGHSH and CDR2 LQKENI. The V and J ends lost 2 bases and 6 bases respectively, with 8 bases between them. For the CDR3, the DNA is TGTGCCAGCTCACCAAACTGGAGCGAGCAGTACTTC. Amino acid sequence: CASSPNWSEQYF.

The chain combines TRBV7-2 with TRBJ2-7; the D gene is possibly TRBD2 (7 bases). Between the trimmed V and J ends, which lost 1 base and 6 bases, there was a span of 16 bases. CDR3 length: 15 residues. The germline V gene has CDR1 SGHTA and CDR2 FQGNSA. Here the CDR3 reads CASSLGSRRGGEQYF. The CDR3 DNA follows: TGTGCCAGCAGCTTAGGCTCCCGGAGGGGGGGCGAGCAGTACTTC. The variable domain in full, with the rest retrieved from reference TRBV7-2 and TRBJ2-7, is GAGVSQSPSNKVTEKGKDVELRCDPISGHTALYWYRQSLGQGLEFLIYFQGNSAPDKSGLPSDRFSAERTGGSVSTLTIQRTQQEDSAVYLCASSLGSRRGGEQYFGPGTRLTVT.